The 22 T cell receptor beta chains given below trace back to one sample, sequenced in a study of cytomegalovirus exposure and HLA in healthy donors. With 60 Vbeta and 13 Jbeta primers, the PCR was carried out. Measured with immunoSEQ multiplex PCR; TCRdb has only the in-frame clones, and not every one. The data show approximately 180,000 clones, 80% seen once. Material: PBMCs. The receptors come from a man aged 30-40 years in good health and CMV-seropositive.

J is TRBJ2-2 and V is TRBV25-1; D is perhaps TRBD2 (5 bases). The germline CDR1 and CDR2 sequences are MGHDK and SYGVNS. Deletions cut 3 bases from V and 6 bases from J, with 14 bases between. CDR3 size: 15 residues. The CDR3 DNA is TGTGCCAGCAGTGATCCGGGGAAGGGAGCCGGGGAGCTGTTTTTT. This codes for CASSDPGKGAGELFF. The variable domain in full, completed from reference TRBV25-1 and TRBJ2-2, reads EADIYQTPRYLVIGTGKKITLECSQTMGHDKMYWYQQDPGMELHLIHYSYGVNSTEKGDLSSESTVSRIRTEHFPLTLESARPSHTSQYLCASSDPGKGAGELFFGEGSRLTVL.

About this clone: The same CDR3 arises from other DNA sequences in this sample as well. The CDR3 DNA follows: TGTGCCAGCACAGGTTTCTACGAGCAGTACTTC. It specifies CASTGFYEQYF. This sequence joins TRBV25-1 and TRBJ2-7; D uncertain. The V end lost 7 bases, the J end lost 3 bases, and 7 bases lay between the germline ends. This CDR3 spans 11 amino acids. The germline V gene has CDR1 MGHDK and CDR2 SYGVNS.

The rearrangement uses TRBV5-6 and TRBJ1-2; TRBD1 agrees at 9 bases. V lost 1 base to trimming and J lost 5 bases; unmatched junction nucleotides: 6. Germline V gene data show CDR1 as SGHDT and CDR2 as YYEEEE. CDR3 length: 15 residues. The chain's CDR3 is CASSLIPGTGYGYTF. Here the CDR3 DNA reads TGTGCCAGCAGCTTGATACCCGGGACAGGGTATGGCTACACCTTC. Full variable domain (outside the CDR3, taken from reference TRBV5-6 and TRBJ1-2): DAGVTQSPTHLIKTRGQQVTLRCSPKSGHDTVSWYQQALGQGPQFIFQYYEEEERQRGNFPDRFSGHQFPNYSSELNVNALLLGDSALYLCASSLIPGTGYGYTFGSGTRLTVV.

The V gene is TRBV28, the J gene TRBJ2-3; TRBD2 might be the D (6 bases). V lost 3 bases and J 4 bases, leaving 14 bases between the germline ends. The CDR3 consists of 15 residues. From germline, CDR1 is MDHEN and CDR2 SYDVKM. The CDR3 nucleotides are TGTGCCAGCAGTTTGGCTTCCGGCGGGGCAGATACGCAGTATTTT. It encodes CASSLASGGADTQYF. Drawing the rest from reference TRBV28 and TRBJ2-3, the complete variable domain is DVKVTQSSRYLVKRTGEKVFLECVQDMDHENMFWYRQDPGLGLRLIYFSYDVKMKEKGDIPEGYSVSREKKERFSLILESASTNQTSMYLCASSLASGGADTQYFGPGTRLTVL.

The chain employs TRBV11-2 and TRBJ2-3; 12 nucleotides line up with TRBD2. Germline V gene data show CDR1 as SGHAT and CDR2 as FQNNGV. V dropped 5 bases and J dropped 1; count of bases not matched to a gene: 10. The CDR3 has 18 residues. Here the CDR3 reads CASSARLAGEMGTDTQYF. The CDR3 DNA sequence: TGTGCCAGCAGCGCCCGACTAGCGGGAGAAATGGGCACAGATACGCAGTATTTT.

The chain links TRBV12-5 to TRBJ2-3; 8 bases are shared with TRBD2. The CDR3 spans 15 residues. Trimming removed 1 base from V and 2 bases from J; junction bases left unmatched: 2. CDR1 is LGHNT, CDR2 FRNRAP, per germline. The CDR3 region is CASGLGTSLTDTQYF. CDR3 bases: TGTGCTAGTGGTTTGGGGACTAGCCTCACAGATACGCAGTATTTT.

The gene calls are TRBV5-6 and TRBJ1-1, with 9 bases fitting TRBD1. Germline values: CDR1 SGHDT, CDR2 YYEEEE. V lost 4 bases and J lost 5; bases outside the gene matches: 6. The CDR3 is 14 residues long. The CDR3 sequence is CASSPGTGRTEAFF. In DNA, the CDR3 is TGTGCCAGCAGCCCGGGGACAGGGCGGACTGAAGCTTTCTTT.

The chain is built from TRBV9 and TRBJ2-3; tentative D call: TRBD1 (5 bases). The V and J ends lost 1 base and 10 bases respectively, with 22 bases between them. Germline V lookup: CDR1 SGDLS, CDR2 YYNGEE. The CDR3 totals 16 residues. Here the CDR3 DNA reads TGTGCCAGCAGCGTACCCGCAGGGATGAGACCCAATCCGCAGTATTTT. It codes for CASSVPAGMRPNPQYF.

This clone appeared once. CDR3: CASSLRGVQETQYF. CDR3 DNA: TGTGCCAGCAGTTTACGGGGGGTCCAAGAGACCCAGTACTTC. The chain recombines TRBV27 with TRBJ2-5; TRBD2 matches 7 bases. Germline V gene data show CDR1 as MNHEY and CDR2 as SMNVEV (reference sequence). This CDR3 contains 14 residues. With 2 bases clipped from V and 1 base from J, the junction kept 1 base outside the gene matches.

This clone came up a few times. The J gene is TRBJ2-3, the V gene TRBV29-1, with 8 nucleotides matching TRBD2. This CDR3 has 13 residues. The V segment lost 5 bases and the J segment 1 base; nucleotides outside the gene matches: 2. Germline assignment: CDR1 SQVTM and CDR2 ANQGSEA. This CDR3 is CSVREGGTDTQYF. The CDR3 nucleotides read TGCAGCGTTCGGGAGGGGGGCACAGATACGCAGTATTTT.

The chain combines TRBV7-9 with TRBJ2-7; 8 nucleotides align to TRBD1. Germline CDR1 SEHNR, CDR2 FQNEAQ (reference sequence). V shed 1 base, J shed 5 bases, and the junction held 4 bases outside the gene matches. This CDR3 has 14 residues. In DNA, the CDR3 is TGTGCCAGCAGCTTAGGACAGGGGACAAACGAGCAGTACTTC. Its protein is CASSLGQGTNEQYF.

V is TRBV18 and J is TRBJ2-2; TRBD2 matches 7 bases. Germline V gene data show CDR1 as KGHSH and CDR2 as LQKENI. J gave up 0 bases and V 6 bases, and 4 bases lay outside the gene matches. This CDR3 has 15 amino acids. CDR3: CASSLGGTNTGELFF. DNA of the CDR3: TGTGCCAGCTCTCTGGGGGGGACGAACACCGGGGAGCTGTTTTTT.

The CDR3 DNA sequence: TGTGCCAGCAGTCCCCCGGGACTAGTAAGGGATGAGCAGTTCTTC. This translates into CASSPPGLVRDEQFF. The V call is TRBV2, the J call TRBJ2-1, with 8 bases lining up with TRBD2. Trimming took 5 bases from V and 8 from J; bases not matched to a gene: 11. In germline, CDR1 is SNHLY, CDR2 FYNNEI. The CDR3 contains 15 residues.

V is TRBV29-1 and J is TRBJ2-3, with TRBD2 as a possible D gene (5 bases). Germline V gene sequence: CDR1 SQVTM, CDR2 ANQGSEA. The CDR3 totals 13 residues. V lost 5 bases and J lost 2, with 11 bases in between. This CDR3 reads CSVSQRFTDTQYF. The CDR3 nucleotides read TGCAGCGTTTCCCAGCGGTTCACAGATACGCAGTATTTT.

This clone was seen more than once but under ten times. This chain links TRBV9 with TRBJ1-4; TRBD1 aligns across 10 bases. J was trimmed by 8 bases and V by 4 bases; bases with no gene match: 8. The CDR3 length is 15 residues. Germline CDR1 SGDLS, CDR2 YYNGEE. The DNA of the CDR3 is TGTGCCAGCAGCACTCGACAGGGGGCGGGGGAAAAACTGTTTTTT. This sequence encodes CASSTRQGAGEKLFF.

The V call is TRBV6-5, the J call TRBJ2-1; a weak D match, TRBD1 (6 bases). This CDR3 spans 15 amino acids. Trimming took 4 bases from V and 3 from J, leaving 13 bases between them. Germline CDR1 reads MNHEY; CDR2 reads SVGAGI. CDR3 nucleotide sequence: TGTGCCAGCAGTTCGTCCGGGACAAACTACAATGAGCAGTTCTTC. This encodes CASSSSGTNYNEQFF.

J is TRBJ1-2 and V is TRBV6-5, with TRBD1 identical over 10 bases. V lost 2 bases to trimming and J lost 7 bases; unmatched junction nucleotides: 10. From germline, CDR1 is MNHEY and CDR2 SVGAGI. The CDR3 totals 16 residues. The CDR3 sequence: CASSYGLGQGVAGYTF. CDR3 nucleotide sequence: TGTGCCAGCAGTTACGGCCTTGGACAGGGGGTAGCTGGCTACACCTTC.

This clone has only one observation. CDR3 sequence reads: CASSLRRTSGVSSYNEQFF. The DNA for the CDR3 is TGTGCCAGCAGCTTACGGCGGACTAGCGGGGTTAGCTCCTACAATGAGCAGTTCTTC. The V and J genes are TRBV5-5 and TRBJ2-1; 12 bases align to TRBD2. Trimming took 2 bases from V and 0 from J; bases not matched to a gene: 9. The CDR3 loop spans 19 amino acids. CDR1 is SGHKS and CDR2 is YYEKEE in the germline V gene (reference sequence).

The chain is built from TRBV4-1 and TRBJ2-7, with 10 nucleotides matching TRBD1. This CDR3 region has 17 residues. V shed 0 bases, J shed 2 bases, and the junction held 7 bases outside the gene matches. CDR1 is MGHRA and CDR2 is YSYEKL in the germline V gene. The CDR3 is CASSQERAGTGAYEQYF. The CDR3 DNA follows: TGCGCCAGCAGCCAAGAAAGAGCCGGGACAGGGGCCTACGAGCAGTACTTC.

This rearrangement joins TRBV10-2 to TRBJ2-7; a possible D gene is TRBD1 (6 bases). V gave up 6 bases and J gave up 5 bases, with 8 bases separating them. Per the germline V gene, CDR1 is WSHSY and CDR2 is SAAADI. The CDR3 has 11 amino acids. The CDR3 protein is CASRNRDEQYF. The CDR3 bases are TGCGCCAGCAGAAACAGGGACGAGCAGTACTTC.

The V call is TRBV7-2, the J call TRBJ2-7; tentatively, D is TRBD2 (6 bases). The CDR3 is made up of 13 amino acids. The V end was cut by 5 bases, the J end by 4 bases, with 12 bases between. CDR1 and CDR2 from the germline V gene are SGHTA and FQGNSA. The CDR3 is CASSRGEAYEQYF. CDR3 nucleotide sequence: TGTGCCAGCAGCCGTGGGGAGGCGTACGAGCAGTACTTC.

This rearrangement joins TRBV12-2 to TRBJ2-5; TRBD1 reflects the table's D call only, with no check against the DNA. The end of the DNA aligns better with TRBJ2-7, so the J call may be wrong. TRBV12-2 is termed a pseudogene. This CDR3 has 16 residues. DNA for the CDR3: TGTGCAAGTCGCTTAAGGGGGGACAGGCCCCTCTACGAGCAGTACTTC. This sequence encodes CASRLRGDRPLYEQYF.